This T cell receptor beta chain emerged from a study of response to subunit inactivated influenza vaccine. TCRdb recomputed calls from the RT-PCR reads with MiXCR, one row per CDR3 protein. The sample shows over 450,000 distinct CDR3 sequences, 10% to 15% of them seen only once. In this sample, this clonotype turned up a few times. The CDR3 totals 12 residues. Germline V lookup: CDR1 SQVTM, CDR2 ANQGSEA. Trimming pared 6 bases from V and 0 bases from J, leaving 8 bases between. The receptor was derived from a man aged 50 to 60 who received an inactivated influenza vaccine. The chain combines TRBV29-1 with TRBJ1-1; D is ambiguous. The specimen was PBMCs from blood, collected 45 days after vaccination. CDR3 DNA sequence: TGCAGCGTAGGAACCCTGAACACTGAAGCTTTCTTT. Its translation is CSVGTLNTEAFF.